This T cell receptor (beta chain) emerged from a study of OX40 agonist ivuxolimab in advanced cancers. Overall study: The dose-escalation cohort had hepatocellular carcinoma, melanoma, renal cell or head and neck cancer. Therapy given before enrollment (anti-PD-1, anti-PD-L1 or anti-CTLA-4) was allowed, and over 35% had some. Study-level findings and limits: Clonal expansion was seen in CD4+ and CD8+ blood T cells by week 6 at 0.1 to 3.0 mg/kg. The authors did not determine the antigen specificity of the expanded peripheral T cells.

Looked up from germline, CDR1 is SGHTA and CDR2 is FQGNSA. The CDR3 spans 14 residues. The V gene end was trimmed by 5 bases and the J gene end by 3 bases; junction bases not matched to a gene: 6. In the case of this clone: Its antigen is undetermined.

TCRdb's table, derived via immunoSEQ multiplex PCR, lists solely in-frame clones and lacks some. The sample has tens of thousands of clones; around 93% are singletons. This chain links TRBV7-2 with TRBJ2-7; TRBD2 aligns across 8 bases. The sample was CD4+ or CD8+ T cells sorted from blood, taken in a trial of the OX40 agonist ivuxolimab. This sequence originates from an adult with an advanced solid tumor such as melanoma, head and neck, liver or kidney cancer. CDR3 protein: CASSPGLALYEQYF. CDR3 sequence (DNA): TGTGCCAGCAGCCCCGGACTAGCTCTCTACGAGCAGTACTTC.